The sequence of this T cell receptor beta chain was determined in a study of cytomegalovirus exposure and HLA in healthy donors. A word on this clone: Its antigen is still unknown. Other DNA variants within this sample encode the same CDR3.

This PCR relied on a set of 60 Vbeta primers and 13 Jbeta primers. Profiling relied on immunoSEQ multiplex PCR, and the TCRdb table lists in-frame clones only, not all of them. This table holds about 120,000 clones, approximately 66% found once. Study-wide findings and caveats: As confirmed in vitro, three CMV-associated chains were specific for CMV antigens. An Asian-associated ancestry cluster reportedly showed fewer N-insertions than the approximately 600-donor mean in a later analysis. In a later analysis, across HLA loci, associated TCR counts were highest for DRB1, lowest for HLA-C.

Unmatched junction bases numbered 3, after V lost 4 bases and J lost 1 base. Germline assignment: CDR1 GTSNPN and CDR2 SVGIG (reference sequence). CDR3 length: 14 amino acids. The origin of this receptor is a woman aged 35 to 49 in good health and CMV-seropositive. Material: PBMCs. This chain links TRBV30 with TRBJ2-5; 10 bases fit TRBD1. CDR3 amino acids: CAWTRTGGQETQYF. The DNA of the CDR3 is TGTGCCTGGACTCGGACAGGGGGCCAAGAGACCCAGTACTTC.